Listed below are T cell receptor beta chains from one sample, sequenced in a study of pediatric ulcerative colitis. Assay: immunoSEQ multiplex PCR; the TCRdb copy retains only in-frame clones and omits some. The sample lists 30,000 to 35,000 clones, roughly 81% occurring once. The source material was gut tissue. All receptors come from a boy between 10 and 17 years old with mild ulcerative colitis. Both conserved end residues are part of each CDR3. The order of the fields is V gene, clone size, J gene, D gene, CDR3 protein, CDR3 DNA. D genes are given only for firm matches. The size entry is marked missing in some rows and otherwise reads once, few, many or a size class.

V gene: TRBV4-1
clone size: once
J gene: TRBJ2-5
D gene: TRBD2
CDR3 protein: CASSQEAVAGGAQYF
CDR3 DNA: TGCGCCAGCAGCCAAGAGGCTGTAGCGGGGGGGGCCCAGTACTTC

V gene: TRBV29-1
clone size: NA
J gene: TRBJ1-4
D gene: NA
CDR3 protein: CSVGSIGEKLFF
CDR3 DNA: TGCAGCGTGGGGTCGATTGGCGAAAAACTGTTTTTT

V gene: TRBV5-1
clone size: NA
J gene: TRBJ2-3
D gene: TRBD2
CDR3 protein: CASSSVAGSTDTQYF
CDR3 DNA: TGCGCCAGCAGTTCCGTAGCGGGGAGCACAGATACGCAGTATTTT

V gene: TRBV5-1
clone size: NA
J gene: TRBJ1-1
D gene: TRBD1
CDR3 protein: CASSLGSGTGDTEAFF
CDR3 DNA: TGCGCCAGCAGCTTAGGCTCCGGGACAGGGGATACTGAAGCTTTCTTT

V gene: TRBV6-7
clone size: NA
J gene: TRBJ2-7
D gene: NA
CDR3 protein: CASSQDYYEQYF
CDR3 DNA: TGTGCCAGCAGTCAGGACTACTACGAGCAGTACTTC

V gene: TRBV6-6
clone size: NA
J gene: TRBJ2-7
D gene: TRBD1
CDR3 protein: CASSPPRDRGYEQYF
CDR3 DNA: TGTGCCAGCAGTCCCCCCAGGGACAGGGGATACGAGCAGTACTTC

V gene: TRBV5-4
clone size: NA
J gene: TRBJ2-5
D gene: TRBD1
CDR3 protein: CASSGRTYRGRGETQYF
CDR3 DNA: TGTGCCAGCAGCGGGAGAACCTACAGGGGGCGCGGGGAGACCCAGTACTTC

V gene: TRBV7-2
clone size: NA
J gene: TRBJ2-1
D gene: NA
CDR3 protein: CASSSNTGHLFF
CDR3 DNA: TGTGCCAGCAGCTCAAACACGGGACACCTTTTCTTC

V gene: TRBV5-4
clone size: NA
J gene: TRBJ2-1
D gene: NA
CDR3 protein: CASSLAGVGNEQFF
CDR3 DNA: TGTGCCAGCAGCTTGGCCGGGGTAGGCAATGAGCAGTTCTTC

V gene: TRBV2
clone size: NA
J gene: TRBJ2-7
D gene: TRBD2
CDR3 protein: CASRRLAGGVEQYF
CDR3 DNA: TGTGCCAGCCGTAGACTAGCGGGGGGTGTAGAGCAGTACTTC

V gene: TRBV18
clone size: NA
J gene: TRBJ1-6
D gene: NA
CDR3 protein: CASSPSRAGDSPLHF
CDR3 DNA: TGTGCCAGCTCACCATCCCGGGCCGGAGATTCACCCCTCCACTTT

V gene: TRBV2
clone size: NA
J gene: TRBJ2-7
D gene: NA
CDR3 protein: CASKGRIRADYEQYF
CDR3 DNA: TGTGCCAGCAAGGGGAGAATACGAGCGGACTACGAGCAGTACTTC

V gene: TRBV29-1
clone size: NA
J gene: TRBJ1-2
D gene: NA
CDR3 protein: CSVDEGGGGYTF
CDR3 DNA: TGCAGCGTTGATGAGGGCGGTGGCGGCTACACCTTC

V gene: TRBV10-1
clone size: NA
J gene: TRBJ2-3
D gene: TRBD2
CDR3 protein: CASSSGGASTDTQYF
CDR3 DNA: TGCGCCAGCAGTAGCGGGGGGGCTAGCACAGATACGCAGTATTTT

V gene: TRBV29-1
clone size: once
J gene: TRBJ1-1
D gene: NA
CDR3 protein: CSVLVTHFTEAFF
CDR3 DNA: TGCAGCGTTTTAGTGACGCACTTCACTGAAGCTTTCTTT

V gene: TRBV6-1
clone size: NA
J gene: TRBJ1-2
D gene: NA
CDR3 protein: CASSVQGVYGYTF
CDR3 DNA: TGTGCCAGCAGTGTGCAAGGGGTCTATGGCTACACCTTC

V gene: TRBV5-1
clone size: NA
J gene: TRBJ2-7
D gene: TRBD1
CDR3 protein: CASSAYLGQGRNEQYF
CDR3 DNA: TGCGCCAGCAGCGCTTACCTTGGACAGGGAAGAAACGAGCAGTACTTC

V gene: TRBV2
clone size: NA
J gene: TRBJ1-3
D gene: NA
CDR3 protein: CASSEYLGPGNTIYF
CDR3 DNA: TGTGCCAGCAGTGAATATCTGGGCCCTGGAAACACCATATATTTT

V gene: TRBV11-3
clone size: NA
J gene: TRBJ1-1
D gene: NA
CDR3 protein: CASSLEAVGQIEAFF
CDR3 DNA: TGTGCCAGCAGCTTAGAGGCGGTTGGACAGATTGAAGCTTTCTTT

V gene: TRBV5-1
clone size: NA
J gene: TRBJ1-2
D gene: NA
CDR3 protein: CASSWGPYGYTF
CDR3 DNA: TGCGCCAGCAGCTGGGGGCCTTATGGCTACACCTTC

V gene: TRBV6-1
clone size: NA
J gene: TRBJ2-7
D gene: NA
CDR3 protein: CATAHRFTYEQYF
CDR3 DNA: TGTGCCACCGCCCATCGGTTTACCTACGAGCAGTACTTC

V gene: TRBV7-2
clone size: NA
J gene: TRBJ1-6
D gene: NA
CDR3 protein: CASSLDQVNSPLHF
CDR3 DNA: TGTGCCAGCAGCTTAGACCAGGTGAATTCACCCCTCCACTTT

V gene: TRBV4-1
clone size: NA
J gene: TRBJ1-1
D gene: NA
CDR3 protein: CASSQVPSGLEAFF
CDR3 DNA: TGCGCCAGCAGCCAAGTCCCCAGCGGGCTCGAAGCTTTCTTT

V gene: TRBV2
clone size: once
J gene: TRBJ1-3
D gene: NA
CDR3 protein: CASSPPRNTIYF
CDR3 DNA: TGTGCCAGCAGTCCCCCCCGGAACACCATATATTTT

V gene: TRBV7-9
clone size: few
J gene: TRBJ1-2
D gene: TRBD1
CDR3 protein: CASRQQGGFDGYTF
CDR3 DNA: TGTGCCAGCAGGCAACAGGGGGGCTTTGATGGCTACACCTTC

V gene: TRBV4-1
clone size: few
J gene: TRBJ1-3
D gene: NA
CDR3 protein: CASSYVGEGNTIYF
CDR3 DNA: TGCGCCAGCAGCTATGTCGGAGAAGGAAACACCATATATTTT

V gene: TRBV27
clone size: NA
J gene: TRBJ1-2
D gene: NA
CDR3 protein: CASSFQGQDGYTF
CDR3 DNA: TGTGCCAGCAGTTTTCAGGGGCAGGATGGCTACACCTTC

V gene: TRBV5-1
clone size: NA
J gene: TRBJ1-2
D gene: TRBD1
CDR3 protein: CASSLEGAGVNYGYTF
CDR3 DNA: TGCGCCAGCAGCTTGGAGGGGGCCGGGGTTAACTATGGCTACACCTTC

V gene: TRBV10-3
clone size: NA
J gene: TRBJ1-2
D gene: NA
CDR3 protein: CATSDPETAGTF
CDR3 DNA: TGTGCCACCTCCGACCCGGAAACCGCTGGCACCTTC

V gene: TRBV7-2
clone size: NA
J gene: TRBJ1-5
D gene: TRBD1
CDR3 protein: CASRLGGQGYNQPQHF
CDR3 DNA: TGTGCCAGCAGGTTAGGTGGACAGGGCTACAATCAGCCCCAGCATTTT

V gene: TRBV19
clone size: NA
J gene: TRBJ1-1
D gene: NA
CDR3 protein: CASSMRMNTEAFF
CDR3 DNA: TGTGCCAGTAGTATGCGAATGAACACTGAAGCTTTCTTT

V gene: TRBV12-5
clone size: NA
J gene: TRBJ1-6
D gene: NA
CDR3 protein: CASGAGVSYNSPLHF
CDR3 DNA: TGTGCTAGTGGTGCAGGGGTGTCCTATAATTCACCCCTCCACTTT

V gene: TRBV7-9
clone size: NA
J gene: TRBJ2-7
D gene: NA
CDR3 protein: CASSTDRVVPYEQYF
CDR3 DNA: TGTGCCAGCAGCACCGACAGAGTAGTCCCCTACGAGCAGTACTTC

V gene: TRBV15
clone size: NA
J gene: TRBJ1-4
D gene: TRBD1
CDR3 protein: CATSGTGGAGEKLFF
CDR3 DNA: TGTGCCACCAGCGGAACAGGGGGGGCAGGGGAAAAACTGTTTTTT

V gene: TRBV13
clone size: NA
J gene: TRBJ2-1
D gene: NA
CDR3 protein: CASSLPTDEQFF
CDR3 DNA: TGTGCCAGCAGCCTTCCGACGGACGAGCAGTTCTTC

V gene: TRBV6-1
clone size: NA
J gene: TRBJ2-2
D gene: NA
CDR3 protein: CASSEVAAANTGELFF
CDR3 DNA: TGTGCCAGCAGTGAAGTGGCAGCCGCGAACACCGGGGAGCTGTTTTTT

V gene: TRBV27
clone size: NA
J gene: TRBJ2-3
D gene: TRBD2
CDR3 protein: CASMRSGLAGGLDTQYF
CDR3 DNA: TGTGCCAGCATGCGTTCTGGACTAGCGGGGGGACTAGATACGCAGTATTTT

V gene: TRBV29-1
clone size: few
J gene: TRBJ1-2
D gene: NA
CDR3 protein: CSLWTAYGYTF
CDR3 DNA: TGCAGCCTATGGACAGCGTATGGCTACACCTTC

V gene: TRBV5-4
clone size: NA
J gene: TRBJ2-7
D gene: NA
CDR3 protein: CASSAAKGEAYEQYF
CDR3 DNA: TGTGCCAGCAGCGCGGCAAAGGGGGAGGCCTACGAGCAGTACTTC

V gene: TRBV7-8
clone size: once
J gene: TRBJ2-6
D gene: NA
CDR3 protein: CASSLFYRAPGANVLTF
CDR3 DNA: TGTGCCAGCAGCTTATTTTACAGGGCACCTGGGGCCAACGTCCTGACTTTC

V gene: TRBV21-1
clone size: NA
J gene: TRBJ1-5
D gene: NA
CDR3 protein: CASSKLTTGGNQPQHF
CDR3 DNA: TGTGCCAGCAGCAAACTTACGACTGGGGGCAATCAGCCCCAGCATTTT

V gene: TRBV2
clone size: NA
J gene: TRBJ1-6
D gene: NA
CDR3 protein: CASSEWVRFNSPLHF
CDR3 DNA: TGTGCCAGCAGTGAGTGGGTCAGGTTTAATTCACCCCTCCACTTT

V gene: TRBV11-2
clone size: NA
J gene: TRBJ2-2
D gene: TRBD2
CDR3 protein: CASSLGLAFTGELFF
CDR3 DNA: TGTGCCAGCAGCTTGGGACTAGCCTTCACCGGGGAGCTGTTTTTT

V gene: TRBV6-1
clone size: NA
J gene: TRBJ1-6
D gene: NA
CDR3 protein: CASRTSYNSPLHF
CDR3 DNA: TGTGCCAGCAGAACTAGTTATAATTCACCCCTCCACTTT

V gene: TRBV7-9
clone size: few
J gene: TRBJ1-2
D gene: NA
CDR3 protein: CASSEYFLYGYTF
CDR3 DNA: TGTGCCAGCAGCGAGTACTTCCTCTATGGCTACACCTTC

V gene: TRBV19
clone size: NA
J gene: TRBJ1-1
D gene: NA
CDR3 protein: CASIRNTEAFF
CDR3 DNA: TGTGCCAGTATAAGGAACACTGAAGCTTTCTTT

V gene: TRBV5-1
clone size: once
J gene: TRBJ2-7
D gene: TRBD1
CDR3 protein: CASSPGQGNEQYF
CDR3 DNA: TGCGCCAGCAGCCCCGGACAGGGGAACGAGCAGTACTTC

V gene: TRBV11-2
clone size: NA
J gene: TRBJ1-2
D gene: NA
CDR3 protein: CACSEGENYGYTF
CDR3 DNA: TGTGCCTGCTCGGAAGGTGAAAACTATGGCTACACCTTC

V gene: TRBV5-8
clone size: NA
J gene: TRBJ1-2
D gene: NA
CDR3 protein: CASSLAAFNYGYTF
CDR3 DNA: TGTGCCAGCAGCTTGGCGGCCTTCAACTATGGCTACACCTTC

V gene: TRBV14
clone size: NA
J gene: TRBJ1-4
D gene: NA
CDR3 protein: CASTREIFATNEKLFF
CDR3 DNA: TGTGCCAGCACCCGTGAGATATTTGCAACTAATGAAAAACTGTTTTTT

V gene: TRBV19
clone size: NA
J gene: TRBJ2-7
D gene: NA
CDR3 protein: CASSMTPHDGDSPYF
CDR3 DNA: TGTGCCAGTAGTATGACCCCTCACGATGGGGATAGTCCGTACTTC

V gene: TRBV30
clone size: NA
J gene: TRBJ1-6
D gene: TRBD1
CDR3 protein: CAWGQVQWPLHF
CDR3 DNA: TGTGCCTGGGGACAGGTGCAGTGGCCCCTCCACTTT

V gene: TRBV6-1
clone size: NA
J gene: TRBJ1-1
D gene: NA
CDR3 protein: CASRGVVLQNTEAFF
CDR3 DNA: TGTGCCAGCAGGGGAGTCGTTCTTCAGAACACTGAAGCTTTCTTT